This TCR beta chain was sequenced for a study of control samples from healthy donors and cancer patients. Sequencing used immunoSEQ multiplex PCR; TCRdb keeps in-frame clones, though not all of them. The sample includes 150,000 to 200,000 clones, roughly 88% of them seen just once. Trimming took off 3 bases at V and 2 bases at J, with 16 bases between the two ends. The CDR3 extends over 16 amino acids. Germline CDR1 is LNHDA and CDR2 is SQIVND (reference sequence). This clone was observed once. The receptor was isolated from a woman in her 30s in good health. The genes are TRBV19 and TRBJ1-1, with D possibly matching TRBD1 (6 bases). Sequences were obtained from blood. This CDR3 reads CASSIWADRSNTEAFF. The CDR3 DNA sequence: TGTGCCAGTAGTATCTGGGCGGACAGATCAAACACTGAAGCTTTCTTT.